This entry lists 15 T cell receptor beta chains sequenced from one sample in a study of T cells in Graves' hyperthyroidism and ophthalmopathy. Amplification targeted TCR beta CDR3 regions from RNA transcripts. First-round RT-PCR of the TCR CDR3 relied on the HTBI primer set. TCRdb independently ran MiXCR on the multiplex PCR reads; one entry per CDR3 protein. The sample contains hundreds of thousands of distinct CDR3 sequences, about 38% of which appear only once. The sequencing input was blood. The receptors shown here come from a man in his late teens or twenties with Graves' hyperthyroidism.

The J gene is TRBJ2-7, the V gene TRBV6-5; TRBD1 matches 7 bases. CDR3 length: 12 residues. Germline lookup yields CDR1 MNHEY and CDR2 SVGAGI. V was pared by 11 bases and J by 7 bases, with 11 bases of the junction left unmatched. The DNA of the CDR3 is TGTGCCGCCGGGACAGCAGCCGGGGAGCAGTACTTC. Its translation is CAAGTAAGEQYF.

This clonotype has ten or more counts. V usage is TRBV15 and J usage is TRBJ2-7, with a tentative D call TRBD1 (7 bases). CDR1 LNHNV and CDR2 YYDKDF come from the germline V gene (reference sequence). The CDR3 contains 15 residues. V was clipped by 1 base and J by 6 bases, with 16 bases between them. Written as DNA, the CDR3 is TGTGCCACCAGCAGAGCCGACAGGGACGGGGGCGAGCAGTACTTC. Protein: CATSRADRDGGEQYF. The whole variable domain, remainder taken from reference TRBV15 and TRBJ2-7, is DAMVIQNPRYQVTQFGKPVTLSCSQTLNHNVMYWYQQKSSQAPKLLFHYYDKDFNNEADTPDNFQSRRPNTSFCFLDIRSPGLGDTAMYLCATSRADRDGGEQYFGPGTRLTVT.

The sample holds many counts of this clonotype. This rearrangement joins TRBV4-1 to TRBJ1-1; D is perhaps TRBD1 (6 bases). Trimming stripped 1 base from V and 7 bases from J, with 13 bases between. Per the germline V gene, CDR1 is MGHRA and CDR2 is YSYEKL. The CDR3 is made up of 14 amino acids. This chain's CDR3 is CASSQVWTDSEAFF. The CDR3 nucleotides read TGCGCCAGCAGCCAAGTCTGGACAGACAGTGAAGCTTTCTTT.

The V and J genes are TRBV7-2 and TRBJ1-5; 8 bases are shared with TRBD1. The CDR3 contains 13 residues. The V gene's germline CDR1 is SGHTA and CDR2 FQGNSA. J gave up 11 bases and V 5 bases, and 8 bases lay outside the gene matches. The CDR3 reads CASSQRQGRAQHF. The CDR3 bases are TGTGCCAGCAGCCAGAGACAGGGGAGAGCCCAGCATTTT.

There are many counts of this clonotype. The chain has TRBV10-3 and TRBJ2-7; the D gene is possibly TRBD1 (8 bases). The germline V and J ends were trimmed by 2 bases and 4 bases, with 21 bases remaining between them. CDR1 is ENHRY and CDR2 is SYGVKD in the germline V gene. The CDR3 consists of 17 residues. This CDR3 reads CAISELSKDREGYEQYF. The CDR3 region has the DNA TGTGCCATCAGTGAGCTCTCCAAGGACAGGGAGGGTTACGAGCAGTACTTC.

About this clonotype itself: Since no conserved phenylalanine or tryptophan closes the CDR3, a read error is the likely cause. The chain recombines TRBV25-1 with TRBJ2-1, with no clear D. The CDR3 runs to 12 residues. Germline values: CDR1 MGHDK, CDR2 SYGVNS. Trimming left V 3 bases short and J 12 bases short, with 12 bases between. CDR3 sequence: CASSDTRTLQFL. The CDR3 coding sequence is TGTGCCAGCAGTGATACCAGGACCCTGCAGTTCCTC.

This clonotype was counted at least ten times. The rearrangement joins TRBV7-9 to TRBJ2-7; 7 bases fit TRBD1. The CDR3 sequence is 14 residues long. Unmatched junction bases numbered 4, after V lost 3 bases and J lost 2 bases. Germline V lookup: CDR1 SEHNR, CDR2 FQNEAQ (reference sequence). The CDR3 is CASSLTGRAYEQYF. CDR3 coding DNA: TGTGCCAGCAGCTTGACAGGGCGGGCCTACGAGCAGTACTTC.

J is TRBJ2-7 and V is TRBV7-9; 8 bases match TRBD2. Trimming took 9 bases from V and 3 from J; bases not matched to a gene: 13. This CDR3 region has 15 residues. Germline V CDR1 and CDR2: SEHNR, FQNEAQ (reference sequence). In DNA form, the CDR3 reads TGTGCCAGTAAAGTGGACGGCACTAGCGGCTACGAGCAGTACTTC. Translating it yields CASKVDGTSGYEQYF.

This clonotype has just a few counts. V and J are TRBV5-6 and TRBJ1-1; 7 bases align to TRBD1. The ends lost 3 bases at V and 14 bases at J; junction bases unmatched: 16. The CDR3 contains 14 residues. Per germline, CDR1 SGHDT and CDR2 YYEEEE. The CDR3 reads CASSSPGQRIEQFF. CDR3 sequence (DNA): TGTGCCAGCAGCTCTCCGGGACAGCGCATAGAACAATTCTTT.

This clonotype appeared many times. The junction departs from germline at one end; a sequencing error may be responsible. The chain joins TRBV5-1 to TRBJ2-7; TRBD1 matches 9 bases. There are 15 residues in the CDR3. Germline CDR1 SGHRS, CDR2 YFSETQ. The CDR3 loop reads CASSLGQGASYEQYF. The CDR3 DNA is TGTGCCAGCAGCTTGGGACAGGGTGCCTCCTACGAGCAGTACTTC.

The chain carries TRBV2 and TRBJ1-3, with 12 nucleotides matching TRBD1. The J segment lost 7 bases and the V segment lost 6 bases, leaving 4 bases of the junction unmatched. The CDR3 spans 14 residues. Germline V CDR1 and CDR2: SNHLY, FYNNEI. As DNA, the CDR3 is TGTGCCAGCAGGGCCGGGACAGGGGGCAACACCATATATTTT. Translation: CASRAGTGGNTIYF.

As DNA, the CDR3 is TGTGCCAGCAGTCTACAGTCCGGGAGTGAAGCTTTCTTT. Its translation is CASSLQSGSEAFF. The gene calls are TRBV12-3 or TRBV12-4 and TRBJ1-1, with D hard to call. Trimming took off 5 bases at V and 7 bases at J, with 14 bases between the two ends. The CDR3 runs to 13 residues.

The gene calls are TRBV9 and TRBJ2-5; 7 nucleotides line up with TRBD2. V gave up 0 bases and J gave up 1 base; unmatched junction bases: 6. The V gene's germline CDR1 is SGDLS and CDR2 YYNGEE. The CDR3 has 16 amino acids. CDR3 sequence (DNA): TGTGCCAGCAGCGTAGCTGGAGCGGGGATCCAAGAGACCCAGTACTTC. Translation gives CASSVAGAGIQETQYF. Full variable domain (remainder filled in from reference TRBV9 and TRBJ2-5): DSGVTQTPKHLITATGQRVTLRCSPRSGDLSVYWYQQSLDQGLQFLIQYYNGEERAKGNILERFSAQQFPDLHSELNLSSLELGDSALYFCASSVAGAGIQETQYFGPGTRLLVL.

The V and J genes are TRBV19 and TRBJ2-7; tentative D call: TRBD1 (6 bases). The CDR3 has 15 amino acids. Trimming shortened V by 4 bases and J by 2 bases, and 15 bases separated the two germline ends. CDR1 and CDR2 (germline): LNHDA, SQIVND (reference sequence). This CDR3 reads CASSTPFTGTYEQYF. The CDR3 nucleotides are TGTGCCAGTAGTACCCCCTTCACAGGGACCTACGAGCAGTACTTC.

Concerning this clonotype itself: The junction shows a germline mismatch at one end, possibly a read error. The chain combines TRBV7-8 with TRBJ2-5; 8 bases are a match to TRBD2. Germline V gene sequence: CDR1 SGHVS, CDR2 FQNEAQ. This CDR3 contains 14 residues. CDR3 sequence (DNA): TGTGCCAGCAGCCCCTCTACTAGCGGAGAGACCCAGAACTTC. It specifies CASSPSTSGETQNF.